The 9 T cell receptor beta chains listed next were all sequenced from one sample in a study of T cells after yellow fever vaccination. Via MiXCR, TCRdb re-called the 5' RACE reads, giving one row per CDR3 protein. The table includes some 340,000 distinct CDR3 sequences, over 8.5% detected once. This specimen consisted of CD4+ T cells sorted from PBMCs, obtained 45 days after the yellow fever booster vaccination. The origin of the receptors is a man younger than 30 who received the YFV17D yellow fever vaccine.

The V call is TRBV5-1, the J call TRBJ2-3, with a weak D call TRBD1 (5 bases). The CDR3 consists of 14 residues. Trimming took 6 bases from V and 0 from J, leaving 11 bases between them. Germline V lookup: CDR1 SGHRS, CDR2 YFSETQ. The CDR3 sequence: CASNRGGSTDTQYF. The CDR3 coding sequence is TGCGCCAGCAATAGGGGTGGAAGCACAGATACGCAGTATTTT.

This clonotype showed up just a few times. This rearrangement joins TRBV7-2 to TRBJ2-1, with 7 positions matching TRBD1. The CDR3 extends over 17 amino acids. With V trimmed by 3 bases and J by 0 bases, 8 bases remained unmatched. Germline loops: CDR1 SGHTA, CDR2 FQGNSA. CDR3 nucleotides: TGTGCCAGCAGCTTCGCTACAGGGGCGAGCTCCTACAATGAGCAGTTCTTC. Translated: CASSFATGASSYNEQFF.

V gene TRBV4-3 combines with J gene TRBJ2-7; no clear D. This CDR3 comprises 13 residues. Per germline, CDR1 LGHNA and CDR2 YSLEER. With 0 bases removed from V and 4 bases from J, the gap between germline ends came to 7 bases. The CDR3 DNA is TGCGCCAGCAGCCAAGACATGCGGTACGAGCAGTACTTC. Residues: CASSQDMRYEQYF.

Only a few counts were recorded for this clonotype. The chain links TRBV6-6 to TRBJ1-3, with D possibly being TRBD1 (5 bases). Germline CDR1 MNHNY, CDR2 SVGAGI (reference sequence). V dropped 7 bases and J dropped 3 bases, with 16 bases sitting between them. The CDR3 totals 15 residues. CDR3: CASNRGGSGGNTIYF. The CDR3 region has the DNA TGTGCCAGCAATCGGGGGGGATCAGGTGGAAACACCATATATTTT.

This clonotype was counted only a few times. The CDR3: CASLDMGGGEAFF. In DNA form, the CDR3 reads TGTGCCAGCTTGGACATGGGGGGGGGTGAAGCTTTCTTT. V is TRBV6-5 and J is TRBJ1-1; D is possibly TRBD1 (5 bases). V was clipped by 8 bases and J by 7 bases, with 17 bases between them. Germline CDR1 reads MNHEY; CDR2 reads SVGAGI. This CDR3 region has 13 residues.

This clonotype was found a few times. V and J are TRBV7-3 and TRBJ1-1, with no clear D. Trimming cost V 1 base and J 5 bases, with 8 bases left between them. The CDR3 has 13 residues. Germline lookup yields CDR1 SGHTA and CDR2 FQGTGA. The CDR3 bases are TGTGCCAGCAGCTTAAATGCGAGAACTGAAGCTTTCTTT. Its protein product is CASSLNARTEAFF.

This clonotype was counted only a few times. The CDR3 nucleotides are TGTGCCAGCAGCCAAGAACCGGGACAGAACACCGGGGAGCTGTTTTTT. Translating gives CASSQEPGQNTGELFF. This chain uses TRBV4-2 with TRBJ2-2, with D maybe TRBD1 (6 bases). Trimming removed 0 bases at V and 1 base at J, with 9 bases between. Per germline, CDR1 LGHNA and CDR2 YNFKEQ. The CDR3 is 16 amino acids.

The rearrangement joins TRBV3-1 to TRBJ2-5; perhaps TRBD2 as D (5 bases). Germline V CDR1 and CDR2: LGHDT, YNNKEL (reference sequence). CDR3 size: 13 residues. Trimming cost V 5 bases and J 5 bases, with 12 bases left between them. The CDR3 loop is CASSSGRVETQYF. The CDR3 coding sequence is TGTGCCAGCAGCTCGGGGAGAGTTGAGACCCAGTACTTC.

J is TRBJ1-1 and V is TRBV20-1, with TRBD1 identical over 7 bases. The CDR3 consists of 12 residues. The germline V gene has CDR1 DFQATT and CDR2 SNEGSKA (reference sequence). The J segment lost 3 bases and the V segment lost 6 bases, leaving 4 bases of the junction unmatched. CDR3 amino acids: CSARTGDTEAFF. The CDR3 coding sequence is TGCAGTGCCAGAACAGGGGACACTGAAGCTTTCTTT.